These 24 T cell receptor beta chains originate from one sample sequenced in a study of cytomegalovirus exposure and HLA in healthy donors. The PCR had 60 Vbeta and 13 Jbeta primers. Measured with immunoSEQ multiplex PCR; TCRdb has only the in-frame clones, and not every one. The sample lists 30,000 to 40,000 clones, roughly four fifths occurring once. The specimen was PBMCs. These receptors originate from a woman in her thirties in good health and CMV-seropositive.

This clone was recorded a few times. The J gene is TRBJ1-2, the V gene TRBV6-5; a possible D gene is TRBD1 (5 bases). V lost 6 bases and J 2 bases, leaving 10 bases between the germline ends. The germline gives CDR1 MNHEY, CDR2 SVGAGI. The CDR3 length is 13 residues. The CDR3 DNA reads TGTGCCAGCAGACCCAGGGAAAACTATGGCTACACCTTC. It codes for CASRPRENYGYTF.

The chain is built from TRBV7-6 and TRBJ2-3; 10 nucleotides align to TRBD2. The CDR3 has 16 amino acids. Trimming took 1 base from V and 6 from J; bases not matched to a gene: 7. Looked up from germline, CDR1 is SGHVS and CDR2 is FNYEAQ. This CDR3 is CASSLDEAGGGDTQYF. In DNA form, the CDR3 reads TGTGCCAGCAGCTTAGACGAAGCGGGAGGGGGGGATACGCAGTATTTT.

The CDR3 nucleotides read TGTGCCACTAGGGACATTTTTGTAAATCAGCCCCAGCATTTT. Its translation: CATRDIFVNQPQHF. The chain links TRBV6-1 to TRBJ1-5; possible D gene TRBD1, 6 bases. Deletions cut 10 bases from V and 4 bases from J, with 17 bases between. Per germline, CDR1 MNHNS and CDR2 SASEGT. The CDR3 is 14 residues long.

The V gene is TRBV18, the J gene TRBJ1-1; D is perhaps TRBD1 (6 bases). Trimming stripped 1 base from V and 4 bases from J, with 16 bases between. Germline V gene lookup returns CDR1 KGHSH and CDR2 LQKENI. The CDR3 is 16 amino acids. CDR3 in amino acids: CASSPQNRDRGTEAFF. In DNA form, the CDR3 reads TGTGCCAGCTCACCACAAAACAGGGATAGGGGCACTGAAGCTTTCTTT.

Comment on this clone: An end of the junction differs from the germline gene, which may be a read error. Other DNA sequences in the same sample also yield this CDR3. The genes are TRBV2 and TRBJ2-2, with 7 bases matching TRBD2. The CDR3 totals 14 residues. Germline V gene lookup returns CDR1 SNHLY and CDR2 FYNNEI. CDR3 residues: CAADGGGNTGELFF. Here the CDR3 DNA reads TGTGCCGCCGACGGCGGGGGTAACACCGGGGAACTGTTTTTT.

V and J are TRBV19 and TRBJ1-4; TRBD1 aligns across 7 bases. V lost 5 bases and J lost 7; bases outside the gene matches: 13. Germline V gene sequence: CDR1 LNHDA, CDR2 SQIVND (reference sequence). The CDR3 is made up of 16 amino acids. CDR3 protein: CASSLTHRQGREKLFF. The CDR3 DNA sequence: TGTGCCAGTAGTTTAACCCACCGACAGGGACGTGAAAAACTGTTTTTT.

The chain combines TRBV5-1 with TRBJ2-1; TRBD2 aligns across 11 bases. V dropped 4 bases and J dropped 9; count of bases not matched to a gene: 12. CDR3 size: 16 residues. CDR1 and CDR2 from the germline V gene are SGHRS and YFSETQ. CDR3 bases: TGCGCCAGCAGCACACGGATAGCGGGAGGGAATGGTGAGCAGTTCTTC. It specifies CASSTRIAGGNGEQFF.

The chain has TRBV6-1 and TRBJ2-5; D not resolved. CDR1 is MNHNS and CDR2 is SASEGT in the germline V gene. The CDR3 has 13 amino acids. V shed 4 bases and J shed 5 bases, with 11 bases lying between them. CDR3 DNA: TGTGCCAGCAGTGTTGTGGTTGGCGAGACCCAGTACTTC. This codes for CASSVVVGETQYF.

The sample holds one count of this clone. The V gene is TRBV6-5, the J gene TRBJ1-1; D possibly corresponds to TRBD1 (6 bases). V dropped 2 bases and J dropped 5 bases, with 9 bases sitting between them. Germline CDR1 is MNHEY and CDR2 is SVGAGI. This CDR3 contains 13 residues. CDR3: CASSYQGRTEAFF. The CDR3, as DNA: TGTGCCAGCAGTTACCAGGGGAGAACTGAAGCTTTCTTT.

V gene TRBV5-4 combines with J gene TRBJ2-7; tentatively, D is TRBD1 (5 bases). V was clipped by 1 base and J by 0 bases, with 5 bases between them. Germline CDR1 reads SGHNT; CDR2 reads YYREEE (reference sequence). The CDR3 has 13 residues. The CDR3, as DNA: TGTGCCAGCAGCTTGCAGGGCTCCTACGAGCAGTACTTC. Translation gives CASSLQGSYEQYF.

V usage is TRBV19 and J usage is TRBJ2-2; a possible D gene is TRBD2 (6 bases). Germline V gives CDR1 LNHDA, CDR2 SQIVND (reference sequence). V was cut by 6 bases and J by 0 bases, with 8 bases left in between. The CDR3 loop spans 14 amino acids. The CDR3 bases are TGTGCCAGTAGAAGGGACTCGAACACCGGGGAGCTGTTTTTT. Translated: CASRRDSNTGELFF.

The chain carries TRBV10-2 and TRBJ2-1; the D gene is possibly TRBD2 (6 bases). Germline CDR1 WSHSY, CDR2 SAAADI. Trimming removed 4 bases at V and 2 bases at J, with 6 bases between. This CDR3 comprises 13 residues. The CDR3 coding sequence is TGCGCCAGCAGTGGGGGGGCCTACAATGAGCAGTTCTTC. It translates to CASSGGAYNEQFF.

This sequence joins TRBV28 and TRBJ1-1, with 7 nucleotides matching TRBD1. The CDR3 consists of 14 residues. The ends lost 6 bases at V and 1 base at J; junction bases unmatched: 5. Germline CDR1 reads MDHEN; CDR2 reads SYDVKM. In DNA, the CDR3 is TGTGCCAGCAGCCGAGGGGGCCCGAACACTGAAGCTTTCTTT. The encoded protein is CASSRGGPNTEAFF.

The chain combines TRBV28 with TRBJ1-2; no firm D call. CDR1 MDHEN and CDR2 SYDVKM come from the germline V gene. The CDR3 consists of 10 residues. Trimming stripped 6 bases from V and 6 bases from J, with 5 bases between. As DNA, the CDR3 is TGTGCCAGCAGCCGGGATGGCTACACCTTC. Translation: CASSRDGYTF.

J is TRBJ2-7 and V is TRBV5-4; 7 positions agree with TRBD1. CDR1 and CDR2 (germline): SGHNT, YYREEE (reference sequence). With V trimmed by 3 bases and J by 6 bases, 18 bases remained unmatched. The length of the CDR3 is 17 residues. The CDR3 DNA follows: TGTGCCAGCAGCTCCAGCCTACTACAGGGGTCCAAGGCCGAGCAGTACTTC. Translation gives CASSSSLLQGSKAEQYF. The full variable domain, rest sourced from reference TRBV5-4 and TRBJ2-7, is ETGVTQSPTHLIKTRGQQVTLRCSSQSGHNTVSWYQQALGQGPQFIFQYYREEENGRGNFPPRFSGLQFPNYSSELNVNALELDDSALYLCASSSSLLQGSKAEQYFGPGTRLTVT.

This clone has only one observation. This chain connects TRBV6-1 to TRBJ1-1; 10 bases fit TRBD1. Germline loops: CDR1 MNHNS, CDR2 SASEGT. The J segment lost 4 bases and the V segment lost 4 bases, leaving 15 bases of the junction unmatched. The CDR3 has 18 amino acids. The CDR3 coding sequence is TGTGCCAGCAGTGCGGGATGGGGACAGGGGAAAATTGGCACTGAAGCTTTCTTT. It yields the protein CASSAGWGQGKIGTEAFF.

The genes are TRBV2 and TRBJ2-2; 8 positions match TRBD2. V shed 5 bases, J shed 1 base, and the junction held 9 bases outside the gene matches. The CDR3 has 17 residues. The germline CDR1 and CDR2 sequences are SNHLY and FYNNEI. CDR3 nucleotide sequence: TGTGCCAGCAGTCGGATAGCGGGACGGCAGAACACCGGGGAGCTGTTTTTT. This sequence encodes CASSRIAGRQNTGELFF.

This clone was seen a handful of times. The chain's CDR3 is CASSYGTGGHGYTF. The CDR3 DNA reads TGTGCCAGCAGTTACGGGACGGGGGGCCATGGCTACACCTTC. The rearrangement joins TRBV6-5 to TRBJ1-2; perhaps TRBD1 as D (6 bases). V was clipped by 2 bases and J by 6 bases, with 13 bases between them. The CDR3 loop spans 14 amino acids. CDR1 is MNHEY and CDR2 is SVGAGI in the germline V gene.

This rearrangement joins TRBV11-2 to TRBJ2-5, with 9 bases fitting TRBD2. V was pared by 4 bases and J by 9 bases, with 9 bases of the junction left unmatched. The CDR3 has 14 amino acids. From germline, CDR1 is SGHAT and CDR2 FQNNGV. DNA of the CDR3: TGTGCCAGCAGCTGGGCAGCGGGGGGCTCGGCCCAGTACTTC. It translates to CASSWAAGGSAQYF.

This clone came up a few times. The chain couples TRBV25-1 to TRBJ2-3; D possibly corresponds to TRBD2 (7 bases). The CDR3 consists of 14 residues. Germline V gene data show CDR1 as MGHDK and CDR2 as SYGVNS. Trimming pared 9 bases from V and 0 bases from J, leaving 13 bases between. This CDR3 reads CASRGGSSTDTQYF. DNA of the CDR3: TGTGCCAGTAGGGGGGGGTCTAGCACAGATACGCAGTATTTT.

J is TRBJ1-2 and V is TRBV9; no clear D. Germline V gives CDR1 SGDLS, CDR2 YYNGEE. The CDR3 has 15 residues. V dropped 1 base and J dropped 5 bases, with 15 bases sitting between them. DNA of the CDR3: TGTGCCAGCAGCGTAAACACCGCGGGGAGATATGGCTACACCTTC. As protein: CASSVNTAGRYGYTF.

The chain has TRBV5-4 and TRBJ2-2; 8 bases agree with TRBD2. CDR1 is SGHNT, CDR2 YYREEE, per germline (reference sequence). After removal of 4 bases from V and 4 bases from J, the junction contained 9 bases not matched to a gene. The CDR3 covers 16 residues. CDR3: CASSPEAGVGTGELFF. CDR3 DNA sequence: TGTGCCAGCAGCCCGGAAGCGGGAGTCGGCACCGGGGAGCTGTTTTTT.

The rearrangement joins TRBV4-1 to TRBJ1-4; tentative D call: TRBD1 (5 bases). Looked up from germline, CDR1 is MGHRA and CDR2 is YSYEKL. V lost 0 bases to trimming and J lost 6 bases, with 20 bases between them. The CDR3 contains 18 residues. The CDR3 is CASSQDPPGGIPYEKLFF. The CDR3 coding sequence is TGCGCCAGCAGCCAAGACCCCCCCGGGGGAATCCCCTATGAAAAACTGTTTTTT.

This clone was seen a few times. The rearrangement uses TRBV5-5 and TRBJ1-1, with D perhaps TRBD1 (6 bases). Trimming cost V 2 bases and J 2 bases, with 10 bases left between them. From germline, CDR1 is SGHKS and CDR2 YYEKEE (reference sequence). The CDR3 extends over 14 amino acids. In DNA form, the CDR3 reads TGTGCCAGCAGCTTCTGGGACACTAACACTGAAGCTTTCTTT. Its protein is CASSFWDTNTEAFF.